Detailed here is one T cell receptor (beta chain). This entry comes from a study of blood T cell repertoires in COVID-19. Study as a whole: In each case, the material was cDNA or gDNA derived from T cells, B-cell-depleted T cells, or PBMCs.

Produced via immunoSEQ multiplex PCR; TCRdb's table is partial and in-frame only. The table shows 200,000 or so clones, with approximately 90% occurring only once. The receptor was isolated from a middle-aged woman who had recovered from COVID-19. The sample was peripheral blood.

The CDR3 DNA reads TGTGCCAGCAGTTCTTTAGTATCCTCTGGGGCCAACGTCCTGACTTTC. It specifies CASSSLVSSGANVLTF. V and J are TRBV6-2 or TRBV6-3 and TRBJ2-6, with D uncertain. This CDR3 spans 16 amino acids. Trimming removed 4 bases from V and 0 bases from J, with 10 bases in between. Germline V CDR1 and CDR2: MNHEY, SVGEGT.